This T cell receptor beta chain was found in a study of blood T cells in healthy people across ages. CDR3 length: 14 residues. The germline CDR1 and CDR2 sequences are ENHRY and SYGVKD. Trimming stripped 2 bases from V and 3 bases from J, with 10 bases between. This clonotype was picked up many times. A J-beta primer mix and a sample-barcoded 5' primer were used in a second PCR of about 7 to 11 cycles. TCRdb re-called the 5' RACE reads with MiXCR, one entry per CDR3 protein. Among around 870,000 distinct CDR3 sequences listed, around 26% were seen once. Sequenced sample: blood. This TCR came from an elderly woman in good health. V is TRBV10-3 and J is TRBJ2-5; no firm D call. The CDR3 region is CAISEDTVKETQYF. DNA for the CDR3: TGTGCCATCAGTGAGGACACGGTAAAAGAGACCCAGTACTTC.